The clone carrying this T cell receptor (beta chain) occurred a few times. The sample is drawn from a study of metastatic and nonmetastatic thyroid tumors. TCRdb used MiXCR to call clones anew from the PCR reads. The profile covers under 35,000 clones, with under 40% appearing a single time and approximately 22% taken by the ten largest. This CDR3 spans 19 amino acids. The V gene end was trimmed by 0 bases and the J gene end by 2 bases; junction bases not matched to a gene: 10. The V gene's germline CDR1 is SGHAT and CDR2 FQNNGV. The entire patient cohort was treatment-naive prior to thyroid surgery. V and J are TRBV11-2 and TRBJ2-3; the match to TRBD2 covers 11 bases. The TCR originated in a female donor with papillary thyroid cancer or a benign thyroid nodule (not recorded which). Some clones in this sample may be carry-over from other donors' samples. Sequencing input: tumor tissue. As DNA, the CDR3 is TGTGCCAGCAGCTTAGATCACAGCACTAGCGGGAGTCACACAGATACGCAGTATTTT. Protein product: CASSLDHSTSGSHTDTQYF. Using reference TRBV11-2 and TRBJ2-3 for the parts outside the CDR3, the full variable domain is EAGVAQSPRYKIIEKRQSVAFWCNPISGHATLYWYQQILGQGPKLLIQFQNNGVVDDSQLPKDRFSAERLKGVDSTLKIQPAKLEDSAVYLCASSLDHSTSGSHTDTQYFGPGTRLTVL.